This T cell receptor beta chain came from a study of shared clonotypes between healthy human individuals. Study observations and caveats: Non-shared clonotypes had lower generation probabilities than those shared by all four donors. Among the subsets, naive ones generally showed larger estimated richness than memory ones.

This clone has just one count. Antigen specificity is unknown. V trimming: 6 bases; J trimming: 7 bases; junction bases outside the gene matches: 5. The CDR3 totals 14 residues. The germline CDR1 and CDR2 sequences are MNHEY and SMNVEV (reference sequence). Several immunoSEQ 96-well plates shared each subset's DNA, each plate a replicate. Measured with immunoSEQ multiplex PCR; TCRdb has only the in-frame clones, and not every one. The sample includes hundreds of thousands of clones, roughly 80% of them seen just once. This TCR was sampled from a man aged 25 to 45 in good health. This chain links TRBV27 with TRBJ2-1, with 11 bases aligning to TRBD2. Sequenced input: memory CD4+ T cells sorted from blood. The subset: CD45RA-negative fraction. DNA of the CDR3: TGTGCCAGCAGATTAGCGGGAGGGCCGAATGAGCAGTTCTTC. It yields the protein CASRLAGGPNEQFF.